The following is a T cell receptor (beta chain) sequence with its context. Its specificity is not known. This CDR3 is built from 11 residues. Germline values: CDR1 MNHEY, CDR2 SMNVEV (reference sequence). Trimming took off 8 bases at V and 4 bases at J, with 9 bases between the two ends. TCRdb keeps only in-frame clones here, not all; method: immunoSEQ multiplex PCR. The sample records 57,000 or so clones, approximately 88% being singletons. This sample was included in a study of PD-1 blockade in classical Hodgkin lymphoma. Study-wide results and caveats: When set against healthy donors, newly diagnosed patients were reported to show lower baseline TCR diversity. The diversity seen at baseline in complete responders resembled that of newly diagnosed patients.

Every one of the patients relapsed after autologous stem cell transplantation (brentuximab vedotin exposure was variable). The starting material was peripheral blood mononuclear cells (PBMCs), obtained at baseline. The sequence was obtained from a human donor with classical Hodgkin lymphoma. The chain employs TRBV27 and TRBJ2-7, with unresolved D. Here the CDR3 reads CASGYSYEQYF. CDR3 nucleotides: TGTGCCAGCGGGTACTCGTACGAGCAGTACTTC.